These T cell receptor beta chains were read from a single sample in a study of T-cell reconstitution after alpha-beta-depleted transplantation in children. Via MiXCR, TCRdb re-called the PCR reads, giving one row per CDR3 protein. The table lists roughly 500,000 distinct CDR3 sequences, approximately 13% of them singletons. The starting material was PBMCs from the stem cell graft donor, obtained from the stem cell graft. These receptors all stem from a human donor who donated a stem cell graft to a child with combined immunodeficiency. Each CDR3 is given with its conserved first and last residue. Each record gives: V gene, D gene, J gene, CDR3 protein. D genes are given only for firm matches.

>TRBV21-1|.|TRBJ2-5
CASSKATETQYF
>TRBV21-1|.|TRBJ2-4
CASSKGHAAAKNIQYF
>TRBV12-3/TRBV12-4|.|TRBJ2-6
CASSFWGVSGANVLTF
>TRBV7-3|.|TRBJ2-7
CASSLSRQATSYEQYF
>TRBV11-1|.|TRBJ1-3
CASRRMTDTIYF
>TRBV7-9|.|TRBJ2-7
CASSLEWTVTYEQYF
>TRBV4-3|.|TRBJ2-1
CASSQETGVGNEQFF
>TRBV7-9|TRBD1|TRBJ1-1
CASRGPAGQSDTEAFF
>TRBV7-2|.|TRBJ2-5
CASSSLTPGETQYF
>TRBV24-1|.|TRBJ2-3
CATNGGPTDTQYF
>TRBV29-1|.|TRBJ2-1
CSAQEGYNEQFF
>TRBV28|TRBD1|TRBJ2-3
CASSLSQGAIDTQYF
>TRBV18|.|TRBJ2-5
CASSPPGSPRETQYF
>TRBV12-3/TRBV12-4|.|TRBJ2-3
CASSPRGHGTDTQYF
>TRBV3-1|TRBD2|TRBJ2-3
CASSQDLASGDTQYF
>TRBV10-3|.|TRBJ1-1
CATAGDEFLNTEAFF
>TRBV29-1|.|TRBJ2-1
CSVGGSPLYEQFF
>TRBV5-5|.|TRBJ1-4
CASSLVWGEANEKLFF
>TRBV29-1|.|TRBJ1-2
CSVLTGMEWDGYTF
>TRBV18|TRBD1|TRBJ2-7
CASSPLTGLSEQYF
>TRBV5-8|TRBD2|TRBJ2-1
CATEPGLAYNEQFF